Presented here are 17 T cell receptor beta chains from one specimen sequenced in a study of blood T cell repertoires in COVID-19. Profiled with immunoSEQ multiplex PCR; TCRdb holds only in-frame clones, not every one. The data contain approximately 120,000 clones, around 89% of them singletons. The sequenced sample was peripheral blood. All receptors derive from a human donor in a cohort sampled during active COVID-19.

This chain joins TRBV18 and TRBJ2-7; maybe TRBD1 (6 bases). Deletions cut 3 bases from V and 3 bases from J, with 18 bases between. CDR3 length: 16 amino acids. Per germline, CDR1 KGHSH and CDR2 LQKENI. The DNA for the CDR3 is TGTGCCAGCTCACCGATTATAAGGACAGCGTACTACGAGCAGTACTTC. Amino acids: CASSPIIRTAYYEQYF.

In this sample, this clone turned up once. The chain joins TRBV4-2 to TRBJ2-5; maybe TRBD1 (5 bases). CDR1 is LGHNA and CDR2 is YNFKEQ in the germline V gene. With 1 base removed from V and 5 bases from J, the gap between germline ends came to 17 bases. The CDR3 runs to 16 residues. Here the CDR3 DNA reads TGTGCCAGCAGCCAAGGGGCGGTGTTAGGGGCTGAGACCCAGTACTTC. This gives the protein CASSQGAVLGAETQYF.

This sequence joins TRBV29-1 and TRBJ1-1, with unresolved D. The V end lost 6 bases, the J end lost 7 bases, and 12 bases lay between the germline ends. The CDR3 is 11 residues long. In germline, CDR1 is SQVTM, CDR2 ANQGSEA. DNA of the CDR3: TGCAGCGTGGAGGACCGGTTTGAAGCTTTCTTT. It yields the protein CSVEDRFEAFF.

J is TRBJ2-2 and V is TRBV2; D may be TRBD1 (5 bases). Trimming cost V 3 bases and J 3 bases, with 8 bases left between them. The CDR3 consists of 14 residues. Germline V gene sequence: CDR1 SNHLY, CDR2 FYNNEI. CDR3 nucleotide sequence: TGTGCCAGCAGTGACCCCAGGGACACCGGGGAGCTGTTTTTT. This translates into CASSDPRDTGELFF.

Only a few counts were recorded for this clone. The gene calls are TRBV6-2 or TRBV6-3 and TRBJ1-1; D not resolved. Trimming left V 0 bases short and J 9 bases short, with 14 bases between. CDR3 size: 14 residues. Germline V lookup: CDR1 MNHEY, CDR2 SVGEGT. In nucleotides, the CDR3 is TGTGCCAGCAGTTACTCTTCTTTACTAACGAAAGCTTTCTTT. Translated: CASSYSSLLTKAFF.

The chain combines TRBV7-9 with TRBJ2-1, with TRBD2 identical over 8 bases. V was clipped by 3 bases and J by 8 bases; unmatched bases: 12. CDR3 size: 16 residues. Germline CDR1 SEHNR, CDR2 FQNEAQ (reference sequence). Here the CDR3 DNA reads TGTGCCAGCAGCTTGAAACCGGGACTAGGGGCCCATGAGCAGTTCTTC. Translating it yields CASSLKPGLGAHEQFF.

The chain couples TRBV4-3 to TRBJ2-2; 16 nucleotides align to TRBD2. With 0 bases clipped from V and 5 bases from J, the junction kept 3 bases outside the gene matches. This CDR3 has 18 amino acids. The germline CDR1 and CDR2 sequences are LGHNA and YSLEER. The CDR3, as DNA: TGCGCCAGCAGCCAAGACCCGGGACTAGCGGGAGGGACCGGGGAGCTGTTTTTT. This translates into CASSQDPGLAGGTGELFF.

The chain links TRBV6-1 to TRBJ2-7; D ambiguous. The germline CDR1 and CDR2 sequences are MNHNS and SASEGT. Trimming cost V 1 base and J 1 base, with 8 bases left between them. The CDR3 runs 14 residues. CDR3: CASSEDPRSYEQYF. The CDR3 DNA follows: TGTGCCAGCAGTGAAGACCCCCGGTCCTACGAGCAGTACTTC.

CDR3 sequence (DNA): TGCAGTGCTAGTCCTGACACAGGGTTTGATGGAAACACCATATATTTT. It yields the protein CSASPDTGFDGNTIYF. The chain combines TRBV20-1 with TRBJ1-3, with D possibly TRBD1 on 6 matching bases. CDR1 and CDR2 (germline): DFQATT, SNEGSKA (reference sequence). V was clipped by 3 bases and J by 3 bases, with 18 bases between them. The CDR3 loop spans 16 amino acids.

This chain uses TRBV23-1 with TRBJ1-5; TRBD1 agrees at 7 bases. TRBV23-1 is identified as an open reading frame with a role that is uncertain. J was trimmed by 6 bases and V by 2 bases; bases with no gene match: 16. The CDR3 extends over 18 amino acids. Written as DNA, the CDR3 is TGCGCCAGCAGTCAACCCCCTGGCTGGGACAGAAGAGGTCAGCCCCAGCATTTT. Encoded protein: CASSQPPGWDRRGQPQHF.

The rearrangement joins TRBV18 to TRBJ2-1, with D possibly TRBD1 on 6 matching bases. The CDR3 spans 14 residues. CDR1 is KGHSH, CDR2 LQKENI, per germline. V was clipped by 5 bases and J by 5 bases, with 13 bases between them. CDR3 DNA sequence: TGTGCCAGCTCAAGGGCTGGGGGCAACAATGAGCAGTTCTTC. Translating it yields CASSRAGGNNEQFF.

The V and J genes are TRBV6-5 and TRBJ1-1, with D possibly TRBD1 on 6 matching bases. V was trimmed by 8 bases and J by 1 base, leaving 14 bases between them. Germline assignment: CDR1 MNHEY and CDR2 SVGAGI. This CDR3 region has 14 residues. CDR3 sequence reads: CASGRQAGNTEAFF. The CDR3 nucleotides are TGTGCCAGCGGAAGACAGGCCGGGAACACTGAAGCTTTCTTT.

V usage is TRBV7-9 and J usage is TRBJ1-2; 7 bases match TRBD1. Per the germline V gene, CDR1 is SEHNR and CDR2 is FQNEAQ (reference sequence). This CDR3 is 14 amino acids long. V lost 1 base to trimming and J lost 6 bases; unmatched junction nucleotides: 5. The CDR3 DNA sequence: TGTGCCAGCAGCTTAGAGCGAGGACAGGATGGCTACACCTTC. It is translated as CASSLERGQDGYTF.

This chain connects TRBV4-1 to TRBJ1-4, with D perhaps TRBD1 (6 bases). This CDR3 is built from 15 residues. Germline CDR1 MGHRA, CDR2 YSYEKL. Trimming removed 0 bases at V and 7 bases at J, with 12 bases between. This CDR3 is CASSQEGAQFEKLFF. CDR3 DNA sequence: TGCGCCAGCAGCCAAGAGGGGGCCCAATTTGAAAAACTGTTTTTT.

This rearrangement joins TRBV24-1 to TRBJ2-1; 7 nucleotides line up with TRBD1. In germline, CDR1 is KGHDR, CDR2 SFDVKD. CDR3 size: 15 residues. Trimming at V came to 5 bases and at J to 6 bases, leaving 9 bases not matched to a gene. The CDR3 region is CATSVTGRGSNEQFF. The CDR3 coding sequence is TGTGCCACCAGTGTGACAGGGAGAGGAAGCAATGAGCAGTTCTTC.

V usage is TRBV29-1 and J usage is TRBJ2-2; 9 bases are a match to TRBD1. Germline values: CDR1 SQVTM, CDR2 ANQGSEA. V was pared by 7 bases and J by 6 bases, with 9 bases of the junction left unmatched. This CDR3 is built from 14 residues. CDR3 amino acids: CSGLQGAIAGELFF. The CDR3 DNA reads as TGCAGCGGGTTACAGGGGGCCATTGCCGGGGAGCTGTTTTTT.

V gene TRBV19 combines with J gene TRBJ1-2; 7 bases agree with TRBD1. V dropped 5 bases and J dropped 4; count of bases not matched to a gene: 10. Germline V gene sequence: CDR1 LNHDA, CDR2 SQIVND (reference sequence). This CDR3 has 15 amino acids. The CDR3 region is CASSASQGTVYGYTF. For the CDR3, the DNA is TGTGCCAGTAGTGCCTCACAGGGGACGGTCTATGGCTACACCTTC.